The rows below give T cell receptor beta chains drawn from one sample of a study of cytomegalovirus exposure and HLA in healthy donors. The table came from immunoSEQ multiplex PCR; TCRdb's copy has only in-frame clones and leaves some out. The sample has about 130,000 clones, under 85% seen once. Sequences were obtained from PBMCs. Receptors originate from a woman in her fifties or sixties in good health and CMV-seropositive. Both conserved end residues are part of each CDR3. A D gene is named only where the DNA matches it firmly. Not every row has a clone size; where given, it reads once, few, many or a size class.

J gene	D gene	clone size	V gene	CDR3 protein	CDR3 DNA
TRBJ1-5	-	-	TRBV30	CAWAGGPDQPQHF	TGTGCCTGGGCCGGGGGTCCGGATCAGCCCCAGCATTTT
TRBJ1-2	-	-	TRBV4-2	CASSQVSTGDGYTF	TGTGCCAGCAGCCAGGTCTCAACAGGAGATGGCTACACCTTC
TRBJ2-7	-	-	TRBV4-1	CASSQGGDRITYEQYF	TGCGCCAGCAGCCAAGGGGGCGACAGGATTACCTACGAGCAGTACTTC
TRBJ2-3	-	-	TRBV5-1	CASSPDSSTDTQYF	TGCGCCAGCAGCCCGGACAGTAGCACAGATACGCAGTATTTT
TRBJ2-7	-	-	TRBV5-1	CASSLSSGTPYEQYF	TGCGCCAGCAGCTTGTCCTCCGGGACACCCTACGAGCAGTACTTC
TRBJ2-2	-	-	TRBV2	CASRRTGDSELFF	TGTGCCAGCAGACGAACCGGGGACTCAGAGCTGTTTTTT
TRBJ2-1	TRBD1	few	TRBV10-3	CAISESSGRGPYNEQFF	TGTGCCATCAGTGAGTCGTCGGGCAGGGGGCCCTACAATGAGCAGTTCTTC
TRBJ1-2	TRBD1	once	TRBV9	CASSRDRGLYGYTF	TGTGCCAGTAGTCGGGACAGGGGTCTCTATGGCTACACCTTC
TRBJ2-1	-	-	TRBV5-1	CASSRTSRLDNNEQFF	TGCGCCAGCAGCCGAACCTCGCGACTAGATAACAATGAGCAGTTCTTC
TRBJ2-1	-	-	TRBV19	CASSIIWPYNEQFF	TGTGCCAGTAGTATAATCTGGCCCTACAATGAGCAGTTCTTC
TRBJ1-4	-	few	TRBV2	CASRNSVDEKLFF	TGTGCCAGCAGGAATTCGGTGGATGAAAAACTGTTTTTT
TRBJ1-5	TRBD1	-	TRBV6-1	CASSTSGTGGQPQHF	TGTGCCAGCAGTACATCCGGGACAGGCGGTCAGCCCCAGCATTTT
TRBJ2-5	TRBD1	-	TRBV29-1	CSVGQGAETQYF	TGCAGCGTTGGACAGGGAGCGGAGACCCAGTACTTC
TRBJ1-1	-	-	TRBV5-1	CASSAVNPAGTEAFF	TGCGCCAGCAGTGCCGTAAACCCGGCGGGGACTGAAGCTTTCTTT
TRBJ1-3	TRBD1	-	TRBV5-1	CASSSGTGDVKAGNTIYF	TGCGCCAGCAGCTCCGGGACAGGGGATGTGAAGGCTGGAAACACCATATATTTT
TRBJ2-7	-	-	TRBV7-2	CASSLDSYSYEQYF	TGTGCCAGCAGCTTAGACAGTTACTCCTACGAGCAGTACTTC
TRBJ1-6	TRBD1	-	TRBV7-6	CASSSQPGQGDNSPLHF	TGTGCCAGCAGCTCTCAGCCGGGACAGGGCGACAATTCACCCCTCCACTTT
TRBJ2-5	-	-	TRBV5-4	CASSLAAGRLIGETQYF	TGTGCCAGCAGCTTGGCTGCGGGGAGGCTTATCGGCGAGACCCAGTACTTC
TRBJ1-2	-	-	TRBV5-5	CASSWREFEANYGYTF	TGTGCCAGCAGCTGGAGGGAGTTCGAAGCTAACTATGGCTACACCTTC
TRBJ2-3	-	once	TRBV5-4	CASSLSGARDTQYF	TGTGCCAGCAGCTTATCAGGGGCCCGGGATACGCAGTATTTT
TRBJ2-3	-	-	TRBV6-5	CASRVSGTSTDTQYF	TGTGCCAGCAGAGTCTCCGGGACTAGCACAGATACGCAGTATTTT
TRBJ2-2	-	-	TRBV9	CASSRTGNTGELFF	TGTGCCAGCAGCCGAACAGGGAACACCGGGGAGCTGTTTTTT
TRBJ1-3	-	many	TRBV5-6	CASSRLGVAGNTIYF	TGTGCCAGCAGCCGTTTAGGGGTGGCTGGAAACACCATATATTTT
TRBJ1-5	-	-	TRBV6-6	CASSAEGQPQHF	TGTGCCAGCAGCGCCGAGGGTCAGCCCCAGCATTTT
TRBJ2-7	-	once	TRBV6-6	CASSRYRYSYEQYF	TGTGCCAGCAGCCGATACAGGTACTCCTACGAGCAGTACTTC
TRBJ2-3	TRBD2	-	TRBV5-1	CASSLEAGGPSDTQYF	TGCGCCAGCAGCTTGGAGGCGGGGGGCCCGTCAGATACGCAGTATTTT
TRBJ2-4	-	-	TRBV7-8	CASSSVAKNIQYF	TGTGCCAGCAGCTCAGTAGCCAAAAACATTCAGTACTTC
TRBJ1-2	TRBD1	-	TRBV2	CASGAAGTDNYGYTF	TGTGCCAGCGGAGCCGCCGGGACAGATAACTATGGCTACACCTTC
TRBJ1-2	TRBD1	-	TRBV10-1	CASSGVQGEGYTF	TGCGCCAGCAGTGGGGTACAGGGGGAAGGCTACACCTTC
TRBJ2-3	TRBD2	-	TRBV7-9	CASSATSGGTDTQYF	TGTGCCAGCAGCGCTACTAGCGGGGGCACAGATACGCAGTATTTT
TRBJ2-1	TRBD2	-	TRBV7-2	CASSPFGLAGGDRFF	TGTGCCAGCAGCCCGTTCGGGCTAGCGGGGGGAGATCGGTTCTTC
TRBJ1-2	TRBD1	-	TRBV4-3	CASSQRDSRGALWGYTF	TGCGCCAGCAGCCAAAGGGACAGCCGAGGAGCGTTATGGGGCTACACCTTC
TRBJ1-6	TRBD1	many	TRBV14	CASSQAGQASPLHF	TGTGCCAGCAGCCAAGCCGGACAGGCTTCCCCCCTCCACTTT
TRBJ1-1	-	few	TRBV7-9	CASSPHGTPNTEAFF	TGTGCCAGCAGCCCCCACGGGACACCGAACACTGAAGCTTTCTTT
TRBJ1-5	-	-	TRBV6-1	CASRGTLGWDQPQHF	TGTGCCAGCAGGGGGACATTAGGGTGGGATCAGCCCCAGCATTTT
TRBJ2-1	-	-	TRBV11-2	CASRSNRVKGQFF	TGTGCCAGCAGGTCGAACCGGGTGAAAGGGCAGTTCTTC
TRBJ2-2	TRBD2	-	TRBV10-3	CAISSSGGANTGELFF	TGTGCCATCAGTTCTAGCGGGGGCGCTAACACCGGGGAGCTGTTTTTT
TRBJ2-3	-	-	TRBV9	CASSVDTPDTQYF	TGTGCCAGCAGCGTAGATACACCAGATACGCAGTATTTT
TRBJ1-3	-	-	TRBV11-2	CASSLGRDMAGNTIYF	TGTGCCAGCAGCTTAGGAAGGGACATGGCTGGAAACACCATATATTTT
TRBJ1-4	-	-	TRBV21-1	CASSKEGQESRVVGATNEKLFF	TGTGCCAGCAGCAAAGAAGGCCAGGAGTCGAGGGTGGTGGGTGCGACTAATGAAAAACTGTTTTTT
TRBJ2-5	TRBD2	-	TRBV7-2	CASSQGLADKETQYF	TGTGCCAGCAGCCAGGGACTAGCGGACAAAGAGACCCAGTACTTC
TRBJ2-3	TRBD2	-	TRBV2	CASRGLADTQYF	TGTGCCAGCAGAGGACTAGCGGATACGCAGTATTTT
TRBJ1-5	-	-	TRBV7-6	CASSLGPSGQPQHF	TGTGCCAGCAGCTTAGGCCCGTCGGGTCAGCCCCAGCATTTT
TRBJ1-5	-	-	TRBV2	CASSEGFPLTGYQHF	TGTGCCAGCAGTGAAGGGTTCCCCCTTACAGGTTACCAGCATTTT
TRBJ2-7	-	-	TRBV6-6	CASSYPTGLEQYF	TGTGCCAGCAGTTACCCAACAGGGTTAGAGCAGTACTTC
TRBJ2-1	TRBD2	few	TRBV5-1	CASSWGTARLARSNEQFF	TGCGCCAGCAGCTGGGGAACCGCGAGACTAGCTAGATCCAATGAGCAGTTCTTC
TRBJ2-1	TRBD1	-	TRBV7-9	CASSFGTGINEQFF	TGTGCCAGCAGCTTCGGGACAGGGATCAATGAGCAGTTCTTC
TRBJ2-7	TRBD1	few	TRBV5-4	CASSSGQPYEQYF	TGTGCCAGCAGCTCGGGACAGCCCTACGAGCAGTACTTC
TRBJ1-2	-	-	TRBV2	CASSRENYGYTF	TGTGCCAGCAGCCGGGAGAACTATGGCTACACCTTC
TRBJ2-3	-	-	TRBV6-1	CASSGQHPDTQYF	TGTGCCAGCTCAGGGCAGCATCCAGATACGCAGTATTTT
TRBJ2-7	TRBD1	few	TRBV9	CASSASGTGRYEQYF	TGTGCCAGCAGCGCCTCCGGGACAGGGAGGTACGAGCAGTACTTC
TRBJ2-2	-	few	TRBV5-5	CASSLGPAPNTGELFF	TGTGCCAGCAGCTTGGGGCCAGCGCCTAACACCGGGGAGCTGTTTTTT
TRBJ2-3	TRBD2	-	TRBV18	CATMISGGTDTQYF	TGTGCCACCATGATTTCCGGGGGGACAGATACGCAGTATTTT
TRBJ1-4	-	-	TRBV5-5	CASSFTGSNEKLFF	TGTGCCAGCAGCTTTACAGGTTCTAATGAAAAACTGTTTTTT
TRBJ2-3	-	-	TRBV25-1	CASSDSDRRRDTQYF	TGTGCCAGCAGTGATTCCGACAGGAGGCGGGATACGCAGTATTTT
TRBJ1-2	-	-	TRBV4-3	CASSQDPTAVNYGYTF	TGCGCCAGCAGCCAAGACCCTACCGCGGTGAACTATGGCTACACCTTC
TRBJ1-5	-	-	TRBV18	CASSPNRADQPQHF	TGTGCCAGCTCACCGAACAGGGCTGATCAGCCCCAGCATTTT